The 19 T cell receptor beta chains given below trace back to one sample, sequenced in a study of human T cells and chemical hapten exposure (dated by TCRdb to 2020 to 2022). Read against the paper, the sample's time point label means: patch test 1, 2 weeks after DPC sensitization. In light of the paper, this sample's treatment or condition label describes: therapeutic diphenylcyclopropenone sensitization with weekly scalp DPC. The library was generated by RACE. TCRdb lists the instrument as NextSeq 500. Using fastp trimming at Q25 and MiXCR clonotype assembly, TCRdb reanalyzed the public sequencing data and kept in-frame beta chains. Identical CDR3 proteins give one entry, which carries the most common genes and DNA. The sample table records around 110,000 distinct CDR3 sequences; about 12% of these occur just once. The top ten clonotypes cover around 1.5% of the sample. The starting material was whole blood, obtained in connection with sensitization to the hapten diphenylcyclopropenone (DPC). These receptors all stem from a woman in her forties or fifties with alopecia areata. Some clones in this sample may be carry-over from other donors' samples.

This clonotype has only a few counts. The chain uses TRBV11-1 and TRBJ2-4; D not certain. Trimming shortened V by 4 bases and J by 6 bases, and 10 bases separated the two germline ends. CDR1 is SGHAT and CDR2 is FQDESV in the germline V gene (reference sequence). This CDR3 has 13 amino acids. The CDR3 coding sequence is TGTGCCAGCAGCTCAACAGACGGAAACATTCAGTACTTC. Translation: CASSSTDGNIQYF.

This clonotype has a count of ten or more. The chain employs TRBV28 and TRBJ1-2; 10 nucleotides match TRBD1. The V segment lost 3 bases and the J segment 3 bases; nucleotides outside the gene matches: 4. The germline V gene encodes CDR1 MDHEN and CDR2 SYDVKM. The CDR3 contains 15 residues. DNA of the CDR3: TGTGCCAGCAGTTTGGGACAGGGGTCGGACTATGGCTACACCTTC. Translated, it gives CASSLGQGSDYGYTF.

This chain joins TRBV7-8 and TRBJ2-2; D is possibly TRBD2 (5 bases). Germline CDR1 is SGHVS and CDR2 is FQNEAQ. The V and J ends lost 1 base and 5 bases respectively, with 8 bases between them. The length of the CDR3 is 14 residues. CDR3: CASSLVATTGELFF. CDR3 bases: TGTGCCAGCAGCTTAGTAGCGACAACCGGGGAGCTGTTTTTT. The complete variable domain, with remaining parts taken from reference TRBV7-8 and TRBJ2-2, reads GAGVSQSPRYKVAKRGQDVALRCDPISGHVSLFWYQQALGQGPEFLTYFQNEAQLDKSGLPSDRFFAERPEGSVSTLKIQRTQQEDSAVYLCASSLVATTGELFFGEGSRLTVL.

This clonotype has a count of ten or more. This chain links TRBV29-1 with TRBJ2-5; 9 bases agree with TRBD1. From germline, CDR1 is SQVTM and CDR2 ANQGSEA. There are 12 residues in the CDR3. The ends lost 7 bases at V and 3 bases at J; junction bases unmatched: 3. The CDR3 region is CSAGTGKETQYF. Written as DNA, the CDR3 is TGCAGCGCCGGGACAGGGAAAGAGACCCAGTACTTC.

V gene TRBV12-3 or TRBV12-4 combines with J gene TRBJ1-1; 9 nucleotides match TRBD1. Trimming took 1 base from V and 5 from J; bases not matched to a gene: 2. The CDR3 length is 14 residues. CDR3: CASSLGTGVTEAFF. The DNA of the CDR3 is TGTGCCAGCAGTTTAGGGACAGGGGTGACTGAAGCTTTCTTT.

This clonotype was counted only a few times. The V call is TRBV28, the J call TRBJ1-1; D gene uncertain. The germline V and J ends were trimmed by 11 bases and 1 base, with 8 bases remaining between them. The CDR3 runs to 11 residues. Germline V gene data show CDR1 as MDHEN and CDR2 as SYDVKM. In DNA form, the CDR3 reads TGTGCCTCCTGGGAGAACACTGAAGCTTTCTTT. Translated, it gives CASWENTEAFF.

Ten or more counts support this clonotype. This chain uses TRBV7-9 with TRBJ1-1, with TRBD1 as a possible D gene (5 bases). The V end lost 3 bases, the J end lost 6 bases, and 8 bases lay between the germline ends. CDR3 size: 12 residues. Germline CDR1 is SEHNR and CDR2 is FQNEAQ (reference sequence). The CDR3 DNA reads TGTGCCAGCAGCTTGGGAGGGGCTGAAGCTTTCTTT. Translated, it gives CASSLGGAEAFF. Using reference TRBV7-9 and TRBJ1-1 for the parts outside the CDR3, the full variable domain is DTGVSQNPRHKITKRGQNVTFRCDPISEHNRLYWYRQTLGQGPEFLTYFQNEAQLEKSRLLSDRFSAERPKGSFSTLEIQRTEQGDSAMYLCASSLGGAEAFFGQGTRLTVV.

In this sample, this clonotype turned up a few times. The chain is built from TRBV28 and TRBJ2-3; 9 positions agree with TRBD2. CDR1 is MDHEN, CDR2 SYDVKM, per germline. The CDR3 runs to 17 residues. The junction had 12 bases not matched to a gene; V was cut back by 6 bases and J by 2 bases. The DNA of the CDR3 is TGTGCCAGCAGCCTCCCCTCTGCGGGGGGGCCCACAGATACGCAGTATTTT. Translation: CASSLPSAGGPTDTQYF.

As for this clonotype: This may be a read error, as it is one base from a much larger clone. The V gene is TRBV7-2, the J gene TRBJ2-7, with a possible D match to TRBD2 (5 bases). The CDR3 contains 15 residues. The germline V gene encodes CDR1 SGHTA and CDR2 FQGNSA. Deletions cut 3 bases from V and 1 base from J, with 13 bases between. The CDR3 region is CTSSFTDSRSYEQYF. The CDR3 bases are TGTACCAGCAGCTTTACGGACTCCCGGTCCTACGAGCAGTACTTC.

There are many counts of this clonotype. The rearrangement uses TRBV3-1 and TRBJ2-7; 8 bases map to TRBD1. The ends lost 6 bases at V and 5 bases at J; junction bases unmatched: 9. This CDR3 contains 14 residues. Germline V CDR1 and CDR2: LGHDT, YNNKEL (reference sequence). DNA for the CDR3: TGTGCCAGCAGGAGGACAGGGTTAGGGGACGAGCAGTACTTC. Encoded protein: CASRRTGLGDEQYF.

This clonotype was seen many times. The V and J genes are TRBV7-9 and TRBJ1-2; 7 bases fit TRBD1. The V gene end was trimmed by 3 bases and the J gene end by 6 bases; junction bases not matched to a gene: 10. CDR3 length: 15 amino acids. Germline CDR1 SEHNR, CDR2 FQNEAQ (reference sequence). CDR3 loop: CASSFRQGGNDGYTF. In nucleotides, the CDR3 is TGTGCCAGCAGCTTCCGACAGGGAGGAAACGATGGCTACACCTTC.

The V call is TRBV28, the J call TRBJ1-3; D is unresolved. V gave up 6 bases and J gave up 3 bases, with 3 bases separating them. The CDR3 has 11 residues. The germline V gene has CDR1 MDHEN and CDR2 SYDVKM. The CDR3 DNA is TGTGCCAGCAGAAGTGGAAACACCATATATTTT. Translated, it gives CASRSGNTIYF.

This clonotype was seen at least ten times. The V call is TRBV2, the J call TRBJ1-6; D uncertain. The CDR3 has 15 amino acids. Germline-derived CDR1 and CDR2 are SNHLY and FYNNEI. The germline V and J ends were trimmed by 3 bases and 3 bases, with 9 bases remaining between them. This chain's CDR3 is CASSEIKSYNSPLHF. DNA of the CDR3: TGTGCCAGCAGTGAGATCAAGAGCTATAATTCACCCCTCCACTTT.

The sample holds a few counts of this clonotype. The chain carries TRBV7-2 and TRBJ2-7; possibly TRBD2 for D (6 bases). Trimming stripped 1 base from V and 9 bases from J, with 16 bases between. CDR1 is SGHTA and CDR2 is FQGNSA in the germline V gene. CDR3 length equals 14 residues. As DNA, the CDR3 is TGTGCCAGCAGCTTAGAGGCTAGCGTTTCTGTGCAGTACTTC. Translation: CASSLEASVSVQYF.

On this clonotype: A read error may produce the germline difference seen at one junction end. The chain employs TRBV7-6 and TRBJ2-1; weak D call: TRBD2 (6 bases). The V gene's germline CDR1 is SGHVS and CDR2 FNYEAQ. The CDR3 runs 14 residues. CDR3 in DNA: TGTGCCAGCAGCCTGGGACTCTCCCACAATGAGCAGTTCTTC. Residues: CASSLGLSHNEQFF.

This clonotype was observed a handful of times. The genes are TRBV7-9 and TRBJ1-5; TRBD1 is a possible D gene (5 bases). This CDR3 has 15 amino acids. CDR1 SEHNR and CDR2 FQNEAQ come from the germline V gene (reference sequence). The CDR3 loop reads CAAGPGPGGNQPQHF. CDR3 DNA sequence: TGTGCTGCGGGTCCAGGGCCGGGGGGCAATCAGCCCCAGCATTTT.

At least ten counts were recorded for this clonotype. The V and J genes are TRBV11-2 and TRBJ2-1; D is perhaps TRBD1 or TRBD2 (5 bases each). CDR3 length equals 16 residues. The V gene's germline CDR1 is SGHAT and CDR2 FQNNGV. V was shortened by 1 base and J by 7 bases, with 17 bases between the two germline ends. CDR3 bases: TGTGCCAGCAGCTTAGGCCCCACTCGGGGCCTGAATGAGCAGTTCTTC. Protein sequence: CASSLGPTRGLNEQFF.

This clonotype came up a few times. The chain couples TRBV11-2 to TRBJ1-1; TRBD1 agrees at 7 bases. After removal of 5 bases from V and 0 bases from J, the junction contained 3 bases not matched to a gene. The CDR3 is 14 amino acids. Germline values: CDR1 SGHAT, CDR2 FQNNGV. CDR3 sequence (DNA): TGTGCCAGCAGCCGCAGGGGGATGAACACTGAAGCTTTCTTT. Translating it yields CASSRRGMNTEAFF.

This clonotype was recorded many times. The V call is TRBV18, the J call TRBJ2-3, with D possibly matching TRBD1 (5 bases). The germline V and J ends were trimmed by 2 bases and 4 bases, with 13 bases remaining between them. The CDR3 consists of 15 residues. Per germline, CDR1 KGHSH and CDR2 LQKENI. The CDR3 sequence is CASSPGQGKADTQYF. CDR3 nucleotides: TGTGCCAGCTCACCAGGGCAGGGAAAGGCAGATACGCAGTATTTT.